Presented here are 14 T cell receptor beta chains from one specimen sequenced in a study of T cell repertoires in ileal Crohn's disease. This table comes from immunoSEQ multiplex PCR, and its TCRdb copy is limited to in-frame clones, with some not included. Among more than 9,000 clones listed, roughly four fifths were seen once. Sequenced input: ileal tissue. These receptors all come from an adult with Crohn's disease.

The J gene is TRBJ2-7, the V gene TRBV6-1; 7 nucleotides agree with TRBD1. The CDR3 runs 14 residues. Germline V gives CDR1 MNHNS, CDR2 SASEGT. V trimming: 8 bases; J trimming: 4 bases; junction bases outside the gene matches: 11. In DNA, the CDR3 is TGTGCCAGCCGAGTCGGACAGGTAAAATACGAGCAGTACTTC. Protein: CASRVGQVKYEQYF.

J is TRBJ1-2 and V is TRBV30; D gene unclear. Looked up from germline, CDR1 is GTSNPN and CDR2 is SVGIG (reference sequence). The CDR3 runs 13 residues. Deletions cut 3 bases from V and 7 bases from J, with 15 bases between. The CDR3 spells CAWSRLISIGYTF. The DNA of the CDR3 is TGTGCCTGGAGCCGCCTGATTAGCATTGGCTACACCTTC.

This chain links TRBV28 with TRBJ1-2, with a tentative D call TRBD1 (6 bases). This CDR3 is built from 14 residues. Germline V lookup: CDR1 MDHEN, CDR2 SYDVKM. Trimming took off 6 bases at V and 4 bases at J, with 15 bases between the two ends. The CDR3 loop is CASSSRTALYGYTF. Written as DNA, the CDR3 is TGTGCCAGCAGCTCCCGGACAGCACTCTATGGCTACACCTTC.

The rearrangement joins TRBV2 to TRBJ2-7; 9 nucleotides align to TRBD2. Germline V gene data show CDR1 as SNHLY and CDR2 as FYNNEI. The V and J ends lost 1 base and 2 bases, in that order; junction bases with no gene match: 3. The CDR3 consists of 15 residues. CDR3: CASSEVAGVTYEQYF. As DNA, the CDR3 is TGTGCCAGCAGTGAAGTAGCGGGGGTGACCTACGAGCAGTACTTC.

The chain recombines TRBV11-3 with TRBJ2-5; TRBD2 might be the D (6 bases). V gave up 5 bases and J gave up 5 bases, with 21 bases separating them. The germline gives CDR1 SGHNT, CDR2 YENEEA. The CDR3 extends over 16 amino acids. The CDR3, as DNA: TGTGCCAGCAGCCCCGGTGGCGGGGCGGTCGGGGAGACCCAGTACTTC. This sequence encodes CASSPGGGAVGETQYF.

This clone has just a few counts. This chain uses TRBV5-1 with TRBJ2-2; D may be TRBD2 (7 bases). V lost 4 bases, J lost 5 bases, and 15 bases lay in between. The CDR3 consists of 15 residues. Germline values: CDR1 SGHRS, CDR2 YFSETQ. The chain's CDR3 is CASSPGGGRTGELFF. The CDR3 DNA sequence: TGCGCCAGCAGCCCTGGGGGGGGCCGGACCGGGGAGCTGTTTTTT.

CDR3 residues: CASSPGLGYTF. CDR3 DNA sequence: TGTGCCAGCAGCCCGGGACTGGGCTACACCTTC. V and J are TRBV7-9 and TRBJ1-2; the D gene is possibly TRBD1 (5 bases). This CDR3 is 11 amino acids long. Trimming removed 5 bases from V and 8 bases from J, with 9 bases in between. Germline CDR1 is SEHNR and CDR2 is FQNEAQ (reference sequence).

V and J are TRBV6-5 and TRBJ1-6; no clear D. Trimming removed 6 bases at V and 6 bases at J, with 12 bases between. The CDR3 spans 14 residues. Germline V lookup: CDR1 MNHEY, CDR2 SVGAGI. This chain's CDR3 is CASSPDTRNSPLHF. Here the CDR3 DNA reads TGTGCCAGCAGCCCCGACACCCGTAATTCACCCCTCCACTTT.

The V and J genes are TRBV4-1 and TRBJ2-7; weak D call: TRBD2 (5 bases). The CDR3 has 17 amino acids. Trimming shortened V by 0 bases and J by 3 bases, and 18 bases separated the two germline ends. CDR1 and CDR2 (germline): MGHRA, YSYEKL. The CDR3 region has the DNA TGCGCCAGCAGCCAAGACCGGTTGAGCGGCAGAGGCTACGAGCAGTACTTC. As protein: CASSQDRLSGRGYEQYF.

This clone was seen only a few times. The chain couples TRBV27 to TRBJ1-2; tentatively, D is TRBD1 (5 bases). The CDR3 spans 11 residues. Per germline, CDR1 MNHEY and CDR2 SMNVEV (reference sequence). The V end lost 6 bases, the J end lost 8 bases, and 10 bases lay between the germline ends. For the CDR3, the DNA is TGTGCCAGCAGCGCAGGGCACGGCTACACCTTC. This translates into CASSAGHGYTF.

The V and J genes are TRBV2 and TRBJ2-5, with 9 bases aligning to TRBD2. Trimming took 2 bases from V and 0 from J; bases not matched to a gene: 10. CDR3 length: 18 residues. Germline values: CDR1 SNHLY, CDR2 FYNNEI. DNA of the CDR3: TGTGCCAGCAGTGAAACCCCGACTAGCGGACGAAACCAAGAGACCCAGTACTTC. Translation gives CASSETPTSGRNQETQYF.

The chain carries TRBV11-3 and TRBJ2-2; TRBD1 agrees at 10 bases. The CDR3 spans 14 residues. The V gene's germline CDR1 is SGHNT and CDR2 YENEEA. V was clipped by 9 bases and J by 2 bases; unmatched bases: 3. The CDR3 DNA reads TGTGCCAGTAGGGACAGGGGAAACACCGGGGAGCTGTTTTTT. It encodes CASRDRGNTGELFF. Drawing the rest from reference TRBV11-3 and TRBJ2-2, the complete variable domain is EAGVVQSPRYKIIEKKQPVAFWCNPISGHNTLYWYLQNLGQGPELLIRYENEEAVDDSQLPKDRFSAERLKGVDSTLKIQPAELGDSAVYLCASRDRGNTGELFFGEGSRLTVL.

V and J are TRBV2 and TRBJ2-5; 7 positions agree with TRBD2. Germline V gene sequence: CDR1 SNHLY, CDR2 FYNNEI. CDR3 length: 14 amino acids. V shed 3 bases, J shed 4 bases, and the junction held 5 bases outside the gene matches. CDR3 protein: CASSDGGEGETQYF. The CDR3 DNA is TGTGCCAGCAGTGACGGAGGGGAGGGAGAGACCCAGTACTTC. Together with reference TRBV2 and TRBJ2-5, the CDR3 gives the full variable domain: EPEVTQTPSHQVTQMGQEVILRCVPISNHLYFYWYRQILGQKVEFLVSFYNNEISEKSEIFDDQFSVERPDGSNFTLKIRSTKLEDSAMYFCASSDGGEGETQYFGPGTRLLVL.

This clone was counted a few times. Other DNA sequences in this sample translate to the same CDR3. The chain carries TRBV20-1 and TRBJ1-2, with 8 positions matching TRBD1. J gave up 8 bases and V 6 bases, and 5 bases lay outside the gene matches. This CDR3 has 11 residues. Germline CDR1 and CDR2: DFQATT and SNEGSKA (reference sequence). CDR3 DNA sequence: TGCAGTGCCCGGACAGGGTCGGGCTACACCTTC. This codes for CSARTGSGYTF.